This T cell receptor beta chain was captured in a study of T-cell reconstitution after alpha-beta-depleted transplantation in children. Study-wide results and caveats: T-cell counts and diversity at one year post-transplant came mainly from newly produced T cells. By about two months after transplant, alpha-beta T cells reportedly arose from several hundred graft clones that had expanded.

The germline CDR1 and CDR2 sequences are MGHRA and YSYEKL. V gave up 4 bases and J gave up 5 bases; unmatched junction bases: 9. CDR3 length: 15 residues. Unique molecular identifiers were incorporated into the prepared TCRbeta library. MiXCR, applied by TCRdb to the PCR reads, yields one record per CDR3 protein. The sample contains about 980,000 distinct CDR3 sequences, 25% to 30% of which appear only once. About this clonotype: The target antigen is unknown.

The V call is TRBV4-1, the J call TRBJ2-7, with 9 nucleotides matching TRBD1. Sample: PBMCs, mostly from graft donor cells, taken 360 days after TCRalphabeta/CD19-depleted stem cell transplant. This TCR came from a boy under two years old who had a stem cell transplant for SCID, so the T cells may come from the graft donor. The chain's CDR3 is CASSRGDRDSNEQYF. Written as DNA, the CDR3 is TGCGCCAGCAGCCGGGGGGACAGGGATAGCAACGAGCAGTACTTC.